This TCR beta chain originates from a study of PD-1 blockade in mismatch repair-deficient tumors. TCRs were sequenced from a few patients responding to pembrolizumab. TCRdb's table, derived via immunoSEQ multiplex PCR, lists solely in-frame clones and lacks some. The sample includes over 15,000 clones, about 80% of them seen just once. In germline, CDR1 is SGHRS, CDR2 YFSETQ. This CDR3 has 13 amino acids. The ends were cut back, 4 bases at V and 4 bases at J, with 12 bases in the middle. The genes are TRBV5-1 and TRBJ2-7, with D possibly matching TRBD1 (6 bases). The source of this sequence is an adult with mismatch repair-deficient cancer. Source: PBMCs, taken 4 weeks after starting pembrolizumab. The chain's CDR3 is CASSRETGYEQYF. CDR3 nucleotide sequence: TGCGCCAGCAGCCGTGAGACAGGATACGAGCAGTACTTC.